This entry lists 26 T cell receptor beta chains sequenced from one sample in a study of shared clonotypes between healthy human individuals. TCRdb keeps only in-frame clones here, not all; method: immunoSEQ multiplex PCR. The sample yields about 1 million clones, about 74% seen once. The sample consisted of memory CD4+ T cells sorted from blood. The subset: CD45RA-negative fraction. The receptors were sampled from a man younger than 30 in good health.

In its sample, this clone was seen once. This same CDR3 is encoded by further DNA sequences in the sample. The gene calls are TRBV20-1 and TRBJ2-1; D is possibly TRBD1 (5 bases). Trimming left V 4 bases short and J 7 bases short, with 5 bases between. Looked up from germline, CDR1 is DFQATT and CDR2 is SNEGSKA (reference sequence). The CDR3 loop spans 10 amino acids. This CDR3 reads CSAKGNEQFF. CDR3 DNA: TGCAGTGCTAAGGGGAATGAGCAGTTCTTC.

The rearrangement uses TRBV9 and TRBJ2-3, with 12 nucleotides matching TRBD2. CDR1 is SGDLS, CDR2 YYNGEE, per germline. This CDR3 spans 18 amino acids. With V trimmed by 0 bases and J by 3 bases, 8 bases remained unmatched. In nucleotides, the CDR3 is TGTGCCAGCAGCGTAGCAGCTAGCGGGAGGGCTGGGACAGATACGCAGTATTTT. It specifies CASSVAASGRAGTDTQYF.

The rearrangement joins TRBV6-6 to TRBJ2-5; 9 bases align to TRBD1. This CDR3 spans 15 amino acids. V was clipped by 8 bases and J by 7 bases; unmatched bases: 14. Germline values: CDR1 MNHNY, CDR2 SVGAGI (reference sequence). Here the CDR3 reads CASLARDRAERTQYF. CDR3 nucleotides: TGTGCCAGCCTTGCCCGGGACAGGGCGGAAAGGACCCAGTACTTC.

This clone was found many times. The J gene is TRBJ1-6, the V gene TRBV27; 7 bases line up with TRBD1. With 6 bases clipped from V and 0 bases from J, the junction kept 2 bases outside the gene matches. Germline V gene sequence: CDR1 MNHEY, CDR2 SMNVEV (reference sequence). CDR3 length equals 15 residues. The CDR3 DNA reads TGTGCCAGCAGGGCAGGGGGCTCCTATAATTCACCCCTCCACTTT. Translated, it gives CASRAGGSYNSPLHF.

The V gene is TRBV7-9, the J gene TRBJ1-2; 7 bases fit TRBD1. This CDR3 comprises 18 residues. Germline CDR1 SEHNR, CDR2 FQNEAQ (reference sequence). The V segment lost 3 bases and the J segment 0 bases; nucleotides outside the gene matches: 13. The CDR3 nucleotides read TGTGCCAGCAGCTTCAGGCGTTCAGGGGGGGCCCCTAACTATGGCTACACCTTC. Amino acid sequence: CASSFRRSGGAPNYGYTF.

This chain connects TRBV30 to TRBJ2-1; TRBD2 agrees at 8 bases. There are 14 residues in the CDR3. The junction had 4 bases not matched to a gene; V was cut back by 2 bases and J by 4 bases. Germline V gene sequence: CDR1 GTSNPN, CDR2 SVGIG (reference sequence). CDR3 protein: CAWSMGLGYNEQFF. The CDR3 nucleotides read TGTGCCTGGAGTATGGGACTAGGGTACAATGAGCAGTTCTTC.

The V and J genes are TRBV5-1 and TRBJ1-1, with a weak D call TRBD1 (5 bases). There are 15 residues in the CDR3. Germline V CDR1 and CDR2: SGHRS, YFSETQ. V dropped 4 bases and J dropped 0 bases, with 13 bases sitting between them. CDR3 DNA: TGCGCCAGCAGCCCCCATGGGGGGATGAACACTGAAGCTTTCTTT. This encodes CASSPHGGMNTEAFF.

This rearrangement joins TRBV7-2 to TRBJ1-2; D is unclear. Germline V gives CDR1 SGHTA, CDR2 FQGNSA. Trimming shortened V by 7 bases and J by 1 base, and 13 bases separated the two germline ends. The CDR3 length is 14 residues. Here the CDR3 DNA reads TGTGCCAGCACCCCCACGGCCGATAACTATGGCTACACCTTC. It specifies CASTPTADNYGYTF.

The rearrangement joins TRBV5-1 to TRBJ2-2; 7 bases fit TRBD1. The length of the CDR3 is 15 residues. Losses at the gene ends were 1 base for V and 8 bases for J; bases not matched to a gene: 8. Germline V gene lookup returns CDR1 SGHRS and CDR2 YFSETQ. The CDR3 loop is CASSLIDRVTGELFF. The CDR3 coding sequence is TGCGCCAGCAGCTTGATTGACAGGGTAACAGGGGAGCTGTTTTTT.

V is TRBV7-8 and J is TRBJ2-7, with D perhaps TRBD2 (6 bases). V dropped 3 bases and J dropped 2 bases, with 8 bases sitting between them. The CDR3 covers 13 residues. CDR1 SGHVS and CDR2 FQNEAQ come from the germline V gene. The CDR3 nucleotides read TGTGCCAGCAGCTTGGTAGCGGCCTACGAGCAGTACTTC. Its translation is CASSLVAAYEQYF.

The chain recombines TRBV4-1 with TRBJ2-2, with D possibly being TRBD1 (5 bases). Trimming took off 1 base at V and 6 bases at J, with 12 bases between the two ends. The germline CDR1 and CDR2 sequences are MGHRA and YSYEKL. CDR3 length equals 15 residues. The CDR3 bases are TGCGCCAGCAGCCAAGTTCCGACCAGGGCCGGGGAGCTGTTTTTT. This sequence encodes CASSQVPTRAGELFF.

In this sample, this clone turned up once. The gene calls are TRBV7-8 and TRBJ2-3; 8 nucleotides match TRBD1. Germline V gene data show CDR1 as SGHVS and CDR2 as FQNEAQ. The CDR3 loop spans 16 amino acids. V shed 5 bases and J 6 bases; nucleotides not matched to a gene: 13. The CDR3 region is CASSRGQAALVDTQYF. DNA of the CDR3: TGTGCCAGCAGCCGGGGACAGGCAGCTTTAGTTGATACGCAGTATTTT.

V gene TRBV6-1 combines with J gene TRBJ2-5, with D unclear. The V gene lost 6 bases and the J gene lost 2 bases, with 16 bases spanning the gap. CDR3 length: 15 residues. CDR1 and CDR2 (germline): MNHNS, SASEGT. The CDR3 bases are TGTGCCAGCAGGGCAGGAGCCCTGGGGCAAGAGACCCAGTACTTC. Its translation is CASRAGALGQETQYF.

This chain joins TRBV7-6 and TRBJ2-1; TRBD1 agrees at 7 bases. Per the germline V gene, CDR1 is SGHVS and CDR2 is FNYEAQ. J gave up 7 bases and V 3 bases, and 6 bases lay outside the gene matches. This CDR3 comprises 14 residues. The DNA for the CDR3 is TGTGCCAGCAGCTTTACAGGGGCTGTAAATGAGCAGTTCTTC. It yields the protein CASSFTGAVNEQFF.

The chain couples TRBV18 to TRBJ1-4, with 9 bases fitting TRBD1. CDR1 and CDR2 from the germline V gene are KGHSH and LQKENI. After removal of 3 bases from V and 6 bases from J, the junction contained 2 bases not matched to a gene. CDR3 length: 14 residues. The DNA for the CDR3 is TGTGCCAGCTCACCTAGGACAGGGGATGAAAAACTGTTTTTT. Translating it yields CASSPRTGDEKLFF.

The table lists this clone with a count of one. The rearrangement uses TRBV10-3 and TRBJ2-3, with D possibly TRBD2 on 6 matching bases. Germline assignment: CDR1 ENHRY and CDR2 SYGVKD. Trimming removed 4 bases at V and 1 base at J, with 18 bases between. CDR3 size: 17 residues. This chain's CDR3 is CAISVGLLPGGTDTQYF. The CDR3 region has the DNA TGTGCCATCAGTGTCGGCCTCCTCCCGGGAGGCACAGATACGCAGTATTTT.

The rearrangement uses TRBV7-9 and TRBJ1-1; 7 bases fit TRBD1. CDR3 length equals 14 residues. Per the germline V gene, CDR1 is SEHNR and CDR2 is FQNEAQ (reference sequence). V trimming: 5 bases; J trimming: 5 bases; junction bases outside the gene matches: 8. In DNA, the CDR3 is TGTGCCAGCAGCCTGGGGACAGTTGGAACTGAAGCTTTCTTT. Its protein product is CASSLGTVGTEAFF.

CDR3 sequence: CASRERGASGANVLTF. The DNA of the CDR3 is TGTGCCAGCAGGGAGAGGGGCGCCTCTGGGGCCAACGTCCTGACTTTC. V and J are TRBV25-1 and TRBJ2-6, with D perhaps assigned TRBD1 or TRBD2 (5 bases each). Trimming removed 6 bases at V and 0 bases at J, with 12 bases between. The CDR3 extends over 16 amino acids. The germline gives CDR1 MGHDK, CDR2 SYGVNS.

The chain employs TRBV14 and TRBJ2-2; unclear D gene. The V gene lost 1 base and the J gene lost 3 bases, with 3 bases spanning the gap. The CDR3 is made up of 13 amino acids. Germline CDR1 and CDR2: SGHDN and FVKESK. The CDR3 DNA follows: TGTGCCAGCAGCCAAGTGTACACCGGGGAGCTGTTTTTT. It encodes CASSQVYTGELFF.

Only one count was recorded for this clone. A far larger clone is one base from this, pointing to a likely read error. Distinct nucleotide sequences in the sample also encode this CDR3. The chain links TRBV29-1 to TRBJ1-2; D gene uncertain. The germline V gene has CDR1 SQVTM and CDR2 ANQGSEA. V lost 6 bases and J 8 bases, leaving 13 bases between the germline ends. This CDR3 has 11 residues. CDR3 coding DNA: TGCAGCGTGTTAGCAAGCTACGGCTACACCTTC. It yields the protein CSVLASYGYTF.

The rearrangement links TRBV18 to TRBJ2-5, with no clear D. The CDR3 consists of 12 residues. The V gene lost 5 bases and the J gene lost 3 bases, with 7 bases spanning the gap. The V gene's germline CDR1 is KGHSH and CDR2 LQKENI. CDR3: CASSSKEETQYF. The CDR3 region has the DNA TGTGCCAGCTCATCTAAAGAAGAGACCCAGTACTTC.

The chain links TRBV6-5 to TRBJ1-1; D might be TRBD1 (5 bases). Per germline, CDR1 MNHEY and CDR2 SVGAGI. V was pared by 6 bases and J by 0 bases, with 14 bases between. The CDR3 has 15 residues. CDR3 coding DNA: TGTGCCAGCAGCGGGCAGGGAGGATTGAACACTGAAGCTTTCTTT. Its translation: CASSGQGGLNTEAFF.

The J gene is TRBJ1-5, the V gene TRBV19, with 7 bases identical to TRBD1. The germline V gene has CDR1 LNHDA and CDR2 SQIVND (reference sequence). Trimming cost V 5 bases and J 11 bases; bases outside gene matches: 12. CDR3 length: 14 amino acids. CDR3 amino acids: CASSEGQPYGAQHF. CDR3 nucleotide sequence: TGTGCCAGTAGTGAGGGACAGCCGTATGGGGCCCAGCATTTT.

The V and J genes are TRBV5-1 and TRBJ2-2; TRBD1 is a possible D gene (6 bases). Germline CDR1 reads SGHRS; CDR2 reads YFSETQ. Trimming shortened V by 3 bases and J by 6 bases, and 15 bases separated the two germline ends. The CDR3 has 15 amino acids. The DNA for the CDR3 is TGCGCCAGCAGCTGGAACAACAGGGACGCCGGGGAGCTGTTTTTT. Residues: CASSWNNRDAGELFF.

This clone was detected once. The V and J genes are TRBV7-9 and TRBJ1-4; weak D call: TRBD1 (6 bases). The CDR3 totals 13 residues. The germline V gene has CDR1 SEHNR and CDR2 FQNEAQ (reference sequence). V gave up 5 bases and J gave up 8 bases, with 12 bases separating them. The CDR3 sequence is CASSPNTGEKLFF. The CDR3 bases are TGTGCCAGCAGCCCCAACACAGGGGAAAAACTGTTTTTT. Filled out from reference TRBV7-9 and TRBJ1-4, the complete variable domain reads DTGVSQNPRHKITKRGQNVTFRCDPISEHNRLYWYRQTLGQGPEFLTYFQNEAQLEKSRLLSDRFSAERPKGSFSTLEIQRTEQGDSAMYLCASSPNTGEKLFFGSGTQLSVL.

Comment on this clone: A junction boundary mismatches the germline segment, possibly from a read error. The rearrangement joins TRBV30 to TRBJ2-7, with TRBD1 identical over 8 bases. The CDR3 runs 13 residues. Germline loops: CDR1 GTSNPN, CDR2 SVGIG (reference sequence). The DNA for the CDR3 is TGTGCCTGGAGTTCCCAGCAACGACAGGGGCCAAACTTC. This gives the protein CAWSSQQRQGPNF. The whole variable domain, filled in from reference TRBV30 and TRBJ2-7, reads SQTIHQWPATLVQPVGSPLSLECTVEGTSNPNLYWYRQAAGRGLQLLFYSVGIGQISSEVPQNLSASRPQDRQFILSSKKLLLSDSGFYLCAWSSQQRQGPNFGPGTRLTVT.